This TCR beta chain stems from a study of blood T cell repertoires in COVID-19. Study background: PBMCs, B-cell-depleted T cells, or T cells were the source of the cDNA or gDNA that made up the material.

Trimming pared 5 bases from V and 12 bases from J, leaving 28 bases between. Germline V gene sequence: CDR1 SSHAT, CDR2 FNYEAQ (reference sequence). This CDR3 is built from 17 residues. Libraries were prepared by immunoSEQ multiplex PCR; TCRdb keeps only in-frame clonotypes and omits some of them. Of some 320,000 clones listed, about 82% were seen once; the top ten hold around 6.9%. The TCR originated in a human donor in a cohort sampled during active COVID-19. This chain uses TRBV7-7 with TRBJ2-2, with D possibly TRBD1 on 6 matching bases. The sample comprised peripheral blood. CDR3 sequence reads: CASSPTLLGAGSGQLFF. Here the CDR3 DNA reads TGTGCCAGCAGCCCGACTCTACTGGGGGCGGGTTCGGGTCAGCTGTTTTTT.